This T cell receptor (beta chain) emerged from a study of post-analysis software for immune sequencing data. About the research overall: As for disease course, relapsing-remitting, secondary progressive and progressive-relapsing multiple sclerosis were all included.

Points from the study as a whole: TRBV5-6, TRBV5-1 and TRBV20-1 were among four or five TRBV segments more frequent in patients than controls.

Note on this clonotype: The antigen is unknown.

There are 12 residues in the CDR3. Germline V gene lookup returns CDR1 DFQATT and CDR2 SNEGSKA (reference sequence). V was shortened by 7 bases and J by 7 bases, with 14 bases between the two germline ends. Unique molecular identifiers were built into the TCR beta cDNA libraries. MiXCR, applied by TCRdb to the PCR reads, yields one record per CDR3 protein. The table records about 820,000 distinct CDR3 sequences, roughly half of them present only once. V and J are TRBV20-1 and TRBJ1-5; maybe TRBD1 (5 bases). The sequenced sample consisted of blood. This receptor was identified in a girl aged 5-17 years with multiple sclerosis. CDR3 residues: CSVSGVYQPQHF. The CDR3 DNA is TGCAGTGTGTCGGGGGTGTACCAGCCCCAGCATTTT.